The next 23 T cell receptor beta chains were all read from a single sample in a study of T-cell reconstitution after alpha-beta-depleted transplantation in children. Unique molecular identifiers were used in preparing the TCRbeta library. TCRdb used MiXCR to reprocess the PCR reads, holding one entry per CDR3 protein. Among some 100,000 distinct CDR3 sequences listed, around a sixth were seen once. The material sequenced was PBMCs, mostly from graft donor cells, taken 180 days after TCRalphabeta/CD19-depleted stem cell transplant. The source is a male patient between 2 and 15 years old who had a stem cell transplant for acute lymphoblastic leukemia, so the T cells may come from the graft donor.

The chain employs TRBV30 and TRBJ2-5, with no clear D. Germline CDR1 GTSNPN, CDR2 SVGIG (reference sequence). V was shortened by 0 bases and J by 4 bases, with 6 bases between the two germline ends. The CDR3 consists of 12 residues. CDR3 in amino acids: CAWSVVRETQYF. In DNA, the CDR3 is TGTGCCTGGAGTGTGGTCCGAGAGACCCAGTACTTC.

This clonotype was found many times. V is TRBV5-1 and J is TRBJ1-1; D is undetermined. Looked up from germline, CDR1 is SGHRS and CDR2 is YFSETQ. The CDR3 consists of 11 residues. V gave up 7 bases and J gave up 7 bases, with 11 bases separating them. The CDR3: CASYEDGEAFF. CDR3 coding DNA: TGCGCCAGCTACGAGGACGGTGAAGCTTTCTTT.

This clonotype has just a few counts. The rearrangement joins TRBV20-1 to TRBJ2-2, with a tentative D call TRBD2 (7 bases). CDR1 DFQATT and CDR2 SNEGSKA come from the germline V gene (reference sequence). The CDR3 covers 14 residues. The V gene lost 3 bases and the J gene lost 1 base, with 9 bases spanning the gap. CDR3 amino acids: CSARGGGNTGELFF. The CDR3, as DNA: TGCAGTGCTAGGGGAGGGGGGAACACCGGGGAGCTGTTTTTT.

The chain carries TRBV7-9 and TRBJ2-7, with 11 positions matching TRBD1. The J segment lost 7 bases and the V segment lost 6 bases, leaving 8 bases of the junction unmatched. CDR1 SEHNR and CDR2 FQNEAQ come from the germline V gene (reference sequence). The CDR3 runs 14 residues. The CDR3 region has the DNA TGTGCCAGCAGGTCCGGACAGGGGGCGGATGAGCAGTACTTC. Its translation: CASRSGQGADEQYF.

V gene TRBV3-1 combines with J gene TRBJ1-1; D is unresolved. The V end was cut by 4 bases, the J end by 2 bases, with 17 bases between. Per germline, CDR1 LGHDT and CDR2 YNNKEL (reference sequence). The CDR3 spans 16 residues. The CDR3 sequence: CASSLRGELSNTEAFF. The CDR3 DNA reads TGTGCCAGCAGCCTGCGGGGTGAGCTCTCAAACACTGAAGCTTTCTTT. Complete variable domain (other parts from reference TRBV3-1 and TRBJ1-1): DTAVSQTPKYLVTQMGNDKSIKCEQNLGHDTMYWYKQDSKKFLKIMFSYNNKELIINETVPNRFSPKSPDKAHLNLHINSLELGDSAVYFCASSLRGELSNTEAFFGQGTRLTVV.

In the case of this clonotype: The junction departs from germline at one end; a sequencing error may be responsible. The rearrangement joins TRBV7-6 to TRBJ1-3, with D tentatively TRBD1 (5 bases). The CDR3 loop spans 16 amino acids. Germline-derived CDR1 and CDR2 are SGHVS and FNYEAQ. The DNA of the CDR3 is TGTGCCAGCAGCTTAGAGACAGAATCCTCTGGAAACGCCATATATTTT. Protein: CASSLETESSGNAIYF.

This clonotype was seen a handful of times. This rearrangement joins TRBV12-3 or TRBV12-4 to TRBJ2-7; 8 nucleotides agree with TRBD1. With 5 bases clipped from V and 0 bases from J, the junction kept 3 bases outside the gene matches. The CDR3 has 14 residues. This CDR3 is CASSRTGISYEQYF. The CDR3 nucleotides read TGTGCCAGCAGTCGGACAGGGATCTCCTACGAGCAGTACTTC.

The CDR3 DNA follows: TGTGCCAGCAGTTACCGGCCTACGAGCTCCTACAATGAGCAGTTCTTC. As protein: CASSYRPTSSYNEQFF. The chain uses TRBV6-2 or TRBV6-3 and TRBJ2-1; D not resolved. V lost 2 bases and J 0 bases, leaving 11 bases between the germline ends. The V gene's germline CDR1 is MNHEY and CDR2 SVGEGT. The length of the CDR3 is 16 residues.

The rearrangement joins TRBV2 to TRBJ2-2; 7 bases match TRBD1. V was clipped by 6 bases and J by 1 base; unmatched bases: 5. CDR3 size: 15 residues. Germline CDR1 is SNHLY and CDR2 is FYNNEI. Here the CDR3 DNA reads TGTGCCAGCAGAGCCGGGACAGTGAACACCGGGGAGCTGTTTTTT. It is translated as CASRAGTVNTGELFF.

This clonotype was observed a handful of times. In DNA, the CDR3 is TGTGCCTCCGGCATGGCCTACGAGCAGTACTTC. Its translation: CASGMAYEQYF. V and J are TRBV12-3 or TRBV12-4 and TRBJ2-7; D unresolved. V lost 11 bases and J 2 bases, leaving 10 bases between the germline ends. The CDR3 consists of 11 residues.

This rearrangement joins TRBV29-1 to TRBJ2-2; D unresolved. The germline V gene has CDR1 SQVTM and CDR2 ANQGSEA. The length of the CDR3 is 12 residues. V lost 5 bases, J lost 6 bases, and 10 bases lay in between. CDR3 region: CSVKSDPGELFF. The CDR3 DNA follows: TGCAGCGTTAAAAGCGACCCCGGGGAGCTGTTTTTT.

V is TRBV7-8 and J is TRBJ1-2, with D uncertain. The CDR3 loop spans 16 amino acids. Trimming removed 1 base from V and 4 bases from J, with 16 bases in between. In germline, CDR1 is SGHVS, CDR2 FQNEAQ. The CDR3 sequence: CASSLGLGGMTYGYTF. The CDR3 nucleotides are TGTGCCAGCAGCTTAGGGTTGGGAGGGATGACCTATGGCTACACCTTC. Full variable domain (outside the CDR3, taken from reference TRBV7-8 and TRBJ1-2): GAGVSQSPRYKVAKRGQDVALRCDPISGHVSLFWYQQALGQGPEFLTYFQNEAQLDKSGLPSDRFFAERPEGSVSTLKIQRTQQEDSAVYLCASSLGLGGMTYGYTFGSGTRLTVV.

The chain carries TRBV21-1 and TRBJ2-7. TRBV21-1 corresponds to a pseudogene. This CDR3 has 14 residues. CDR3 nucleotides: TGTGCCAGCAGCCATGGACAGGGCCCCTACGAGCAGTACTTC. It is translated as CASSHGQGPYEQYF.

The V call is TRBV4-2, the J call TRBJ2-7; D is unclear. V dropped 0 bases and J dropped 3 bases, with 3 bases sitting between them. The CDR3 runs 12 residues. Germline assignment: CDR1 LGHNA and CDR2 YNFKEQ. The CDR3 is CASSQDSYEQYF. CDR3 in DNA: TGTGCCAGCAGCCAAGACAGCTACGAGCAGTACTTC.

As regards this clonotype: Mismatch with germline at one junction end may stem from a read error. The J gene is TRBJ2-3, the V gene TRBV20-1, with D possibly matching TRBD2 (6 bases). The V gene's germline CDR1 is DFQATT and CDR2 SNEGSKA (reference sequence). The CDR3 has 14 residues. This CDR3 is CSAMGPTSTDTKYF. CDR3 coding DNA: TGCAGTGCGATGGGACCAACTAGCACAGATACGAAGTATTTT.

The sample holds a few counts of this clonotype. This sequence joins TRBV12-3 or TRBV12-4 and TRBJ2-3; D is ambiguous. The CDR3 runs 13 residues. The V gene lost 3 bases and the J gene lost 1 base, with 5 bases spanning the gap. This CDR3 is CASSFHGTDTQYF. The CDR3 region has the DNA TGTGCCAGCAGTTTTCACGGCACAGATACGCAGTATTTT.

Only a few counts were recorded for this clonotype. The chain couples TRBV9 to TRBJ2-1, with D possibly TRBD2 on 6 matching bases. Germline V gene data show CDR1 as SGDLS and CDR2 as YYNGEE. The V and J ends lost 4 bases and 9 bases respectively, with 11 bases between them. This CDR3 contains 12 residues. The CDR3, as DNA: TGTGCCAGCAGCCCTGGAGGGGTTGAGCAGTTCTTC. Its protein product is CASSPGGVEQFF. Complete variable domain (other parts from reference TRBV9 and TRBJ2-1): DSGVTQTPKHLITATGQRVTLRCSPRSGDLSVYWYQQSLDQGLQFLIQYYNGEERAKGNILERFSAQQFPDLHSELNLSSLELGDSALYFCASSPGGVEQFFGPGTRLTVL.

The J gene is TRBJ2-1, the V gene TRBV29-1, with 12 bases identical to TRBD2. V trimming: 2 bases; J trimming: 5 bases; junction bases outside the gene matches: 7. CDR3 length equals 16 residues. Per the germline V gene, CDR1 is SQVTM and CDR2 is ANQGSEA. CDR3 sequence reads: CSVERARLAGDNEQFF. The CDR3 DNA follows: TGCAGCGTTGAACGCGCGAGACTAGCGGGGGACAATGAGCAGTTCTTC.

There are a few counts of this clonotype. CDR3 nucleotide sequence: TGTGCCAGCAGTTTCCGGACACAGCCTCCCACAGATACGCAGTATTTT. Amino acid sequence: CASSFRTQPPTDTQYF. The V call is TRBV12-3 or TRBV12-4, the J call TRBJ2-3; weak D call: TRBD1 (5 bases). CDR3 length: 16 residues. Trimming shortened V by 3 bases and J by 2 bases, and 15 bases separated the two germline ends.

The chain uses TRBV20-1 and TRBJ2-7; TRBD1 might be the D (5 bases). Per the germline V gene, CDR1 is DFQATT and CDR2 is SNEGSKA (reference sequence). CDR3 length: 11 residues. Trimming took 7 bases from V and 3 from J, leaving 10 bases between them. The CDR3 region has the DNA TGCAGTGTGGGGCAGGACTACGAGCAGTACTTC. Translated: CSVGQDYEQYF.

The chain joins TRBV25-1 to TRBJ2-7; 8 bases match TRBD1. Per the germline V gene, CDR1 is MGHDK and CDR2 is SYGVNS. The trim removed 3 bases at V and 3 bases at J, leaving 7 bases unmatched. The CDR3 runs to 15 residues. The DNA for the CDR3 is TGTGCCAGCAGTGAGGAAGGACAGGGACACTACGAGCAGTACTTC. This gives the protein CASSEEGQGHYEQYF.

The count of this clonotype is one. The genes are TRBV7-9 and TRBJ2-2; 7 nucleotides agree with TRBD1. CDR1 and CDR2 (germline): SEHNR, FQNEAQ (reference sequence). V trimming: 5 bases; J trimming: 0 bases; junction bases outside the gene matches: 9. There are 17 residues in the CDR3. The CDR3 DNA reads TGTGCCAGCAGCCTCGGCCTTACAGGGGCGAACACCGGGGAGCTGTTTTTT. Translating it yields CASSLGLTGANTGELFF.

This clonotype came up many times. The chain combines TRBV27 with TRBJ1-2; D may be TRBD1 (6 bases). Trimming cost V 5 bases and J 6 bases, with 19 bases left between them. This CDR3 comprises 15 residues. Germline V CDR1 and CDR2: MNHEY, SMNVEV (reference sequence). CDR3: CASSAPGGGKDGYTF. In nucleotides, the CDR3 is TGTGCCAGCAGTGCCCCGGGGGGGGGCAAGGATGGCTACACCTTC.